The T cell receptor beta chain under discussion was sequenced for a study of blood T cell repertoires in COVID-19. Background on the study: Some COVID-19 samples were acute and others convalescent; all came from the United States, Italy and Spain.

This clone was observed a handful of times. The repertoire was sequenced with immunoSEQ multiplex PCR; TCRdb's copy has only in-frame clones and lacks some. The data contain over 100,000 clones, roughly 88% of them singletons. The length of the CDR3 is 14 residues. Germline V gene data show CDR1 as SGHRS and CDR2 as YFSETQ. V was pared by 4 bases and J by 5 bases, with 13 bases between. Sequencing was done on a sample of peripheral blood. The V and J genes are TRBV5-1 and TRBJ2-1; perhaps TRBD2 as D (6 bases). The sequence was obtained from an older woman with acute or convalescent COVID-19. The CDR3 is CASSPVAGNNEQFF. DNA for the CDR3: TGCGCCAGCAGCCCCGTGGCGGGAAACAATGAGCAGTTCTTC.